This T cell receptor (beta chain) comes out of a study of blood T cell repertoires in COVID-19. Study-wide context: The cDNA or gDNA used as material had been derived from T cells, B-cell-depleted T cells, or PBMCs.

Clones were sequenced by immunoSEQ multiplex PCR, and TCRdb holds only the in-frame ones, with some missing. The sample lists about 280,000 clones; around nine tenths were seen once. The V end was cut by 7 bases, the J end by 7 bases, with 9 bases between. The CDR3 has 11 residues. The germline V gene encodes CDR1 SGHRS and CDR2 YFSETQ. This chain joins TRBV5-1 and TRBJ2-1; the D gene is possibly TRBD1 (5 bases). The sequence came from a woman between 65 and 79 years old with COVID-19, enrolled during active disease. Sequencing input: peripheral blood. CDR3 nucleotides: TGCGCCAGCTCCCAGGGAAATGAGCAGTTCTTC. Translation gives CASSQGNEQFF.